This T cell receptor beta chain came from a study of blood T cells in healthy people across ages. General study findings and limits: Comparison with aged donors showed that long-lived donors had more naive CD4+ cells and higher diversity.

The use of a sample-barcoded 5' primer and a J-beta primer mix characterized a second PCR of roughly 7 to 11 cycles. TCRdb used MiXCR to reprocess the 5' RACE reads, holding one entry per CDR3 protein. The data show about 1.5 million distinct CDR3 sequences, 35% to 45% seen once. In the case of this clonotype: Its antigen remains unidentified.

The receptor's source is a woman in her late teens or twenties in good health. Sequencing was performed on blood.

The CDR3 here is CASHSIWANSNEQFF. The DNA of the CDR3 is TGTGCCAGCCACTCGATCTGGGCCAATAGCAATGAGCAGTTCTTC. This rearrangement joins TRBV27 to TRBJ2-1; no reliable D call. The germline V gene has CDR1 MNHEY and CDR2 SMNVEV (reference sequence). V was cut by 8 bases and J by 6 bases, with 20 bases left in between. The CDR3 consists of 15 residues.